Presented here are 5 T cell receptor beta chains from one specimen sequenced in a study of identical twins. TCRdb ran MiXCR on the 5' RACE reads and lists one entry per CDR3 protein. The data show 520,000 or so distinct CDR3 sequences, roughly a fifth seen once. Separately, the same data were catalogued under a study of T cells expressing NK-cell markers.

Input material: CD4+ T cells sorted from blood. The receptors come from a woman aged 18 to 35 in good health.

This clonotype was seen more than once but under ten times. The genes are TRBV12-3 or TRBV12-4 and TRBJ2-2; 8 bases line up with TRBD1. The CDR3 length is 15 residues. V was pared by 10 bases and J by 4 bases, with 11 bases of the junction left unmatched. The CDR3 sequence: CATRRQGLSTGELFF. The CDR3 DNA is TGTGCCACCCGTAGACAGGGGTTATCCACCGGGGAGCTGTTTTTT.

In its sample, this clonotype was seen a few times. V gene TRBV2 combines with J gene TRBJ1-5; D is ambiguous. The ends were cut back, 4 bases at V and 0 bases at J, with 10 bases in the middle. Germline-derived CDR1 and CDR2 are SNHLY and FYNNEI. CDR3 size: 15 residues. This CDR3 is CASSGRSSSNQPQHF. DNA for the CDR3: TGTGCCAGCAGTGGACGGTCGAGTAGCAATCAGCCCCAGCATTTT.

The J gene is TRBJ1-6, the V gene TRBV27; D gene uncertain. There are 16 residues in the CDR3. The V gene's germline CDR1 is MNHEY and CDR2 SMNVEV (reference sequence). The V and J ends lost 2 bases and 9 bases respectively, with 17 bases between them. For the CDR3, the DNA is TGTGCCAGCAGTTTAAGGCCCCACAGTGAAAGTTCACCCCTCCACTTT. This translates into CASSLRPHSESSPLHF.

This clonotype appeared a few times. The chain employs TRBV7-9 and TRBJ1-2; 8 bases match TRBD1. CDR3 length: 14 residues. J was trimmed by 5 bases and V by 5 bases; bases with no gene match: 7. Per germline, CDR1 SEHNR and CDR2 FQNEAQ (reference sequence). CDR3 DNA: TGTGCCAGCAGCGGGACAGGCCCTTCTTATGGCTACACCTTC. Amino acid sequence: CASSGTGPSYGYTF.

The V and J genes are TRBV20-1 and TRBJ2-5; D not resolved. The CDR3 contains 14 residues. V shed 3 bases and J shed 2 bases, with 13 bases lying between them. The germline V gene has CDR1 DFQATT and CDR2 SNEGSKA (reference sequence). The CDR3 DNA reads TGCAGTGCTAGCGTTTTACATCCTCAAGAGACCCAGTACTTC. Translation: CSASVLHPQETQYF.